This TCR beta chain was sequenced during a study of post-analysis software for immune sequencing data. On the study more broadly: Relapsing-remitting, secondary progressive and progressive-relapsing multiple sclerosis courses were included. General study results and limits: TRBV5-6, TRBV5-1 and TRBV20-1 belonged to a set of roughly 5 TRBV segments that were more frequent in patients than controls. Same-batch preparations were strongly co-clustered by F measure. Multiple sclerosis patients had significantly lower normalized Chao1 diversity than controls.

CDR1 and CDR2 (germline): SGHVS, FQNEAQ. The V and J ends lost 6 bases and 4 bases, in that order; junction bases with no gene match: 9. The CDR3 contains 15 residues. This clonotype was seen a few times. Its antigen is not known. Included in the TCR beta cDNA libraries were unique molecular identifiers. The authors obtained roughly 500,000 cDNA molecules from roughly 1 to 10 million T cells. MiXCR was run by TCRdb on the PCR reads, yielding one entry per CDR3 protein. The profile shows more than 500,000 distinct CDR3 sequences, approximately 34% of them singletons. The chain links TRBV7-8 to TRBJ2-1; 7 bases are shared with TRBD1. Sequencing used blood. The receptor's source is a girl aged 2 to 17 with multiple sclerosis. The CDR3 bases are TGTGCCAGCAGTCTTGAGGGGGCCCTATACAATGAGCAGTTCTTC. Translation gives CASSLEGALYNEQFF.